The 26 T cell receptor beta chains below all came from one sample that was sequenced in a study of shared clonotypes between healthy human individuals. TCRdb's copy holds only in-frame clones and misses some; the assay was immunoSEQ multiplex PCR. Counted here are approximately 2.4 million clones, more than 90% occurring once; the ten biggest clones make up over 0.1%. The material sequenced was naive CD4+ T cells sorted from blood. Subset indicated: CD45RA+ positively selected. The receptor source for this set is a man between 18 and 29 years old in good health.

The chain is built from TRBV2 and TRBJ2-7; TRBD2 is a possible D gene (6 bases). This CDR3 spans 13 amino acids. Germline-derived CDR1 and CDR2 are SNHLY and FYNNEI. V gave up 3 bases and J gave up 5 bases, with 11 bases separating them. CDR3 protein: CASSEAGPHEQYF. The CDR3 DNA reads as TGTGCCAGCAGTGAGGCGGGACCCCACGAGCAGTACTTC.

The chain joins TRBV5-1 to TRBJ1-2; D is undetermined. Germline V gene sequence: CDR1 SGHRS, CDR2 YFSETQ. This CDR3 is built from 16 residues. V was pared by 4 bases and J by 4 bases, with 20 bases between. The CDR3 region is CASSLGSQDGSYGYTF. CDR3 DNA sequence: TGCGCCAGCAGCCTGGGTTCCCAGGACGGGAGCTATGGCTACACCTTC.

This chain joins TRBV6-5 and TRBJ1-2; 10 positions match TRBD1. The CDR3 is 14 residues long. The J segment lost 13 bases and the V segment lost 8 bases, leaving 16 bases of the junction unmatched. The germline V gene encodes CDR1 MNHEY and CDR2 SVGAGI. CDR3 DNA sequence: TGTGCCAGCCGGAAGAATGGGGACAGGGGTTTTACCACCTTC. Protein sequence: CASRKNGDRGFTTF.

The rearrangement uses TRBV2 and TRBJ1-3; D gene unclear. The CDR3 totals 16 residues. V lost 3 bases to trimming and J lost 0 bases, with 12 bases between them. Germline V gene sequence: CDR1 SNHLY, CDR2 FYNNEI. CDR3 sequence: CASSEEKATSGNTIYF. CDR3 bases: TGTGCCAGCAGTGAGGAGAAGGCCACCTCTGGAAACACCATATATTTT.

The CDR3 DNA reads as TGTGCCAGCAGCCAGTGGGGACAGGGTACACCCCTCCACTTT. Amino acid sequence: CASSQWGQGTPLHF. The J gene is TRBJ1-6, the V gene TRBV5-4; 9 nucleotides line up with TRBD1. V shed 4 bases, J shed 11 bases, and the junction held 7 bases outside the gene matches. This CDR3 is built from 14 residues. The germline V gene has CDR1 SGHNT and CDR2 YYREEE (reference sequence).

Of note for this clone: Other nucleotide sequences in the sample specify the same CDR3. The chain carries TRBV30 and TRBJ1-4, with D unresolved. Germline loops: CDR1 GTSNPN, CDR2 SVGIG (reference sequence). Deletions cut 1 base from V and 5 bases from J, with 2 bases between. This CDR3 has 11 amino acids. For the CDR3, the DNA is TGTGCCTGGAGTGAGAATGAAAAACTGTTTTTT. As protein: CAWSENEKLFF.

This sequence joins TRBV29-1 and TRBJ1-6; the D is unclear. This CDR3 has 14 residues. Germline V CDR1 and CDR2: SQVTM, ANQGSEA. Between the trimmed V and J ends, which lost 4 bases and 6 bases, there was a span of 13 bases. The CDR3: CSVGEGSRNSPLHF. In DNA form, the CDR3 reads TGCAGCGTTGGAGAGGGAAGTCGTAATTCACCCCTCCACTTT. The variable domain in full, with the rest retrieved from reference TRBV29-1 and TRBJ1-6, is SAVISQKPSRDICQRGTSLTIQCQVDSQVTMMFWYRQQPGQSLTLIATANQGSEATYESGFVIDKFPISRPNLTFSTLTVSNMSPEDSSIYLCSVGEGSRNSPLHFGNGTRLTVT.

As DNA, the CDR3 is TGCACCCTAGGTGGTAGCGGGAGCCGTACCTACGAGCAGTACTTC. It is translated as CTLGGSGSRTYEQYF. The chain combines TRBV1 with TRBJ2-7; the D call of TRBD2 is as the table states it, not checked on the DNA. TRBV1 represents a pseudogene. The CDR3 runs to 15 residues.

The V call is TRBV19, the J call TRBJ1-5; 9 nucleotides match TRBD1. Germline loops: CDR1 LNHDA, CDR2 SQIVND (reference sequence). Germline trimming cut 4 bases from V and 6 bases from J; bases unmatched to any gene: 7. The length of the CDR3 is 15 residues. The CDR3: CASSTQGALIQPQHF. CDR3 DNA sequence: TGTGCCAGTAGTACACAGGGGGCGCTTATTCAGCCCCAGCATTTT.

The chain recombines TRBV20-1 with TRBJ2-7, with D unclear. The CDR3 covers 11 residues. The V gene's germline CDR1 is DFQATT and CDR2 SNEGSKA (reference sequence). Trimming removed 6 bases at V and 6 bases at J, with 12 bases between. CDR3 DNA sequence: TGCAGTGCCCCAATAGTGGGCGAGCAGTACTTC. Translated: CSAPIVGEQYF.

The J gene is TRBJ2-1, the V gene TRBV15; 12 bases fit TRBD2. J was trimmed by 6 bases and V by 3 bases; bases with no gene match: 6. The V gene's germline CDR1 is LNHNV and CDR2 YYDKDF (reference sequence). This CDR3 region has 16 residues. CDR3 DNA: TGTGCCACCAGCAGCGGACTAGCGGGGCTGAGCAATGAGCAGTTCTTC. It yields the protein CATSSGLAGLSNEQFF.

The rearrangement uses TRBV5-4 and TRBJ2-1; D ambiguous. CDR3 length: 15 residues. With 5 bases removed from V and 4 bases from J, the gap between germline ends came to 16 bases. Germline V lookup: CDR1 SGHNT, CDR2 YYREEE (reference sequence). The CDR3 spells CASRRVLSGYNEQFF. The CDR3, as DNA: TGTGCCAGCAGACGAGTATTATCGGGTTACAATGAGCAGTTCTTC. The variable domain in full, with the rest retrieved from reference TRBV5-4 and TRBJ2-1, is ETGVTQSPTHLIKTRGQQVTLRCSSQSGHNTVSWYQQALGQGPQFIFQYYREEENGRGNFPPRFSGLQFPNYSSELNVNALELDDSALYLCASRRVLSGYNEQFFGPGTRLTVL.

This chain links TRBV10-3 with TRBJ2-5, with TRBD1 as a possible D gene (6 bases). This CDR3 spans 14 amino acids. Germline V CDR1 and CDR2: ENHRY, SYGVKD. The V end was cut by 4 bases, the J end by 2 bases, with 11 bases between. CDR3 sequence reads: CAISAAGVQETQYF. As DNA, the CDR3 is TGTGCCATCAGTGCTGCAGGGGTACAAGAGACCCAGTACTTC.

The V gene is TRBV4-1, the J gene TRBJ1-1, with unresolved D. The germline gives CDR1 MGHRA, CDR2 YSYEKL. With 0 bases removed from V and 0 bases from J, the gap between germline ends came to 8 bases. The CDR3 totals 15 residues. CDR3 sequence (DNA): TGCGCCAGCAGCCAAGATCCAGGAATGAACACTGAAGCTTTCTTT. Protein sequence: CASSQDPGMNTEAFF.

The chain has TRBV11-2 and TRBJ1-6; D call uncertain. This CDR3 is built from 15 residues. The ends were cut back, 4 bases at V and 6 bases at J, with 13 bases in the middle. In germline, CDR1 is SGHAT, CDR2 FQNNGV. The CDR3 spells CASSSEGRLNSPLHF. CDR3 sequence (DNA): TGTGCCAGCAGCTCAGAGGGCAGGCTTAATTCACCCCTCCACTTT.

This chain links TRBV13 with TRBJ2-3; D might be TRBD1 (6 bases). V shed 6 bases and J shed 6 bases, with 25 bases lying between them. CDR1 and CDR2 from the germline V gene are PRHDT and FYEKMQ (reference sequence). This CDR3 has 17 amino acids. The CDR3 spells CASRSKNRATGSDTQYF. The CDR3 nucleotides read TGTGCCAGCAGGTCAAAAAACAGGGCAACAGGGTCGGATACGCAGTATTTT.

The chain carries TRBV5-8 and TRBJ2-1; no definite D call. Trimming removed 0 bases at V and 6 bases at J, with 13 bases between. CDR3 length: 15 residues. Germline CDR1 SGHTS, CDR2 YDEGEE. CDR3 nucleotide sequence: TGTGCCAGCAGCTTGGGGTCTTGGGTCTTCAATGAGCAGTTCTTC. Translated: CASSLGSWVFNEQFF.

The genes are TRBV5-4 and TRBJ2-7, with D possibly being TRBD1 (6 bases). The CDR3 totals 16 residues. Per the germline V gene, CDR1 is SGHNT and CDR2 is YYREEE (reference sequence). The V and J ends lost 0 bases and 0 bases respectively, with 13 bases between them. The CDR3 region is CASSLGGLDSSYEQYF. The CDR3 DNA is TGTGCCAGCAGCTTGGGTGGGTTGGACAGCTCCTACGAGCAGTACTTC.

This clone was observed once. The CDR3 loop reads CAWSGRGLEAFF. CDR3 DNA sequence: TGTGCCTGGAGTGGAAGGGGTTTGGAAGCTTTCTTT. This sequence joins TRBV30 and TRBJ1-1, with D perhaps matching TRBD1 (5 bases). The germline V gene encodes CDR1 GTSNPN and CDR2 SVGIG (reference sequence). This CDR3 has 12 amino acids. Trimming shortened V by 1 base and J by 8 bases, and 11 bases separated the two germline ends.

The CDR3 reads CASRGLGIGDEQYF. The CDR3 DNA reads TGCGCCAGCAGGGGTCTGGGAATTGGTGACGAGCAGTACTTC. V usage is TRBV5-1 and J usage is TRBJ2-7; no clear D gene. CDR1 is SGHRS and CDR2 is YFSETQ in the germline V gene. CDR3 length equals 14 residues. The germline V and J ends were trimmed by 5 bases and 5 bases, with 17 bases remaining between them.

V is TRBV6-6 and J is TRBJ1-1, with a tentative D call TRBD1 (5 bases). Trimming left V 6 bases short and J 10 bases short, with 15 bases between. Germline V gene sequence: CDR1 MNHNY, CDR2 SVGAGI (reference sequence). The CDR3 is 12 residues long. The CDR3 bases are TGTGCCAGCAGCCGGGAGGGACTGAGAGCTTTCTTT. Its translation is CASSREGLRAFF.

The V call is TRBV2, the J call TRBJ2-3; unclear D gene. This CDR3 spans 14 amino acids. Trimming shortened V by 6 bases and J by 3 bases, and 13 bases separated the two germline ends. The germline V gene encodes CDR1 SNHLY and CDR2 FYNNEI. The CDR3 here is CASRPGWGTDTQYF. Here the CDR3 DNA reads TGTGCCAGCAGACCCGGGTGGGGAACAGATACGCAGTATTTT.

The V and J genes are TRBV7-8 and TRBJ2-1, with D unresolved. The CDR3 covers 15 residues. In germline, CDR1 is SGHVS, CDR2 FQNEAQ. Trimming pared 5 bases from V and 0 bases from J, leaving 11 bases between. CDR3 residues: CASSPFTFSYNEQFF. The CDR3 nucleotides are TGTGCCAGCAGCCCCTTTACCTTCTCCTACAATGAGCAGTTCTTC.

The chain carries TRBV5-8 and TRBJ1-5; D is unclear. Looked up from germline, CDR1 is SGHTS and CDR2 is YDEGEE. Trimming took 1 base from V and 3 from J, leaving 11 bases between them. CDR3 length: 15 amino acids. CDR3 protein: CASSLYPGPNQPQHF. CDR3 nucleotide sequence: TGTGCCAGCAGCTTGTACCCTGGGCCCAATCAGCCCCAGCATTTT.

V gene TRBV10-1 combines with J gene TRBJ2-1, with D perhaps TRBD2 (6 bases). The CDR3 loop spans 15 amino acids. The germline V and J ends were trimmed by 5 bases and 2 bases, with 13 bases remaining between them. Germline values: CDR1 WNHNN, CDR2 SYGVQD (reference sequence). The CDR3 bases are TGCGCCAGCAGTCCAGGAGGGAGCGCCTACAATGAGCAGTTCTTC. It specifies CASSPGGSAYNEQFF.

V is TRBV6-7 and J is TRBJ1-6; possible D gene TRBD1, 5 bases. TRBV6-7 is an ORF for which the function is uncertain. V lost 4 bases to trimming and J lost 0 bases, with 25 bases between them. This CDR3 has 21 residues. The CDR3: CASSSPGPWTPSSSYNSPLHF. The CDR3, as DNA: TGTGCCAGCAGTTCGCCGGGACCGTGGACACCATCGAGCTCCTATAATTCACCCCTCCACTTT.